Presented here are 10 T cell receptor beta chains from one specimen sequenced in a study of T cells after yellow fever vaccination. One entry per CDR3 protein, called by TCRdb with MiXCR from the 5' RACE reads. This repertoire shows 450,000 to 550,000 distinct CDR3 sequences, around a fifth found once; its top ten account for around 16%. The source was PBMCs, collected approximately 22 days after the first yellow fever vaccination. The source is a man between 18 and 29 years old who received the YFV17D yellow fever vaccine.

The V and J genes are TRBV6-1 and TRBJ2-3, with 8 bases identical to TRBD2. Germline V gene sequence: CDR1 MNHNS, CDR2 SASEGT. CDR3 size: 15 residues. Trimming removed 10 bases from V and 1 base from J; junction bases left unmatched: 10. CDR3 protein: CATEAPTSGTDTQYF. The CDR3 DNA sequence: TGTGCCACCGAAGCTCCGACTAGCGGCACAGATACGCAGTATTTT.

This clonotype came up a few times. The chain recombines TRBV7-2 with TRBJ2-2; a possible D gene is TRBD1 (5 bases). There are 17 residues in the CDR3. The germline CDR1 and CDR2 sequences are SGHTA and FQGNSA. With 5 bases removed from V and 4 bases from J, the gap between germline ends came to 20 bases. The CDR3 region has the DNA TGTGCCAGCAGCCCTGGTCCCGGACAAATCTCCACCGGGGAGCTGTTTTTT. Translation: CASSPGPGQISTGELFF.

Only a few counts were recorded for this clonotype. The chain joins TRBV4-3 to TRBJ1-6; D unclear. CDR3 length: 14 amino acids. CDR1 is LGHNA and CDR2 is YSLEER in the germline V gene. V lost 11 bases and J lost 5, with 16 bases in between. Written as DNA, the CDR3 is TGCGCCTCGTCCGAAAACAGAAATAATTCACCCCTCCACTTT. Translation: CASSENRNNSPLHF.

In its sample, this clonotype was seen a few times. The chain is built from TRBV12-3 or TRBV12-4 and TRBJ2-5; 9 bases match TRBD2. The CDR3 covers 14 residues. The junction had 2 bases not matched to a gene; V was cut back by 3 bases and J by 3 bases. CDR3 in amino acids: CASSFAGGEETQYF. In DNA, the CDR3 is TGTGCCAGCAGTTTCGCGGGGGGGGAAGAGACCCAGTACTTC.

This clonotype has just one count. The V call is TRBV19, the J call TRBJ2-7, with D unresolved. The CDR3 totals 15 residues. V was pared by 3 bases and J by 0 bases, with 12 bases between. CDR1 and CDR2 (germline): LNHDA, SQIVND (reference sequence). CDR3 residues: CASSIFGASSYEQYF. In DNA form, the CDR3 reads TGTGCCAGTAGTATCTTTGGCGCTAGCTCCTACGAGCAGTACTTC.

The chain combines TRBV5-1 with TRBJ2-2; a possible D gene is TRBD1 (5 bases). This CDR3 region has 17 residues. V was pared by 0 bases and J by 4 bases, with 16 bases between. Germline V lookup: CDR1 SGHRS, CDR2 YFSETQ. CDR3 in DNA: TGCGCCAGCAGCTTGGGGCCGGACCAACAGGCCACCGGGGAGCTGTTTTTT. This sequence encodes CASSLGPDQQATGELFF.

The sample holds a few counts of this clonotype. The chain joins TRBV27 to TRBJ2-6; D not certain. CDR3 length equals 16 residues. The V gene's germline CDR1 is MNHEY and CDR2 SMNVEV (reference sequence). Between the trimmed V and J ends, which lost 2 bases and 0 bases, there was a span of 8 bases. The CDR3 sequence is CASSLLTPSGANVLTF. CDR3 coding DNA: TGTGCCAGCAGTTTACTGACACCCTCTGGGGCCAACGTCCTGACTTTC.

There are many counts of this clonotype. The chain has TRBV7-2 and TRBJ1-1; D is perhaps TRBD1 (6 bases). V was trimmed by 5 bases and J by 4 bases, leaving 14 bases between them. From germline, CDR1 is SGHTA and CDR2 FQGNSA. This CDR3 spans 14 amino acids. The DNA for the CDR3 is TGTGCCAGCAGCCAGGAGGGGGTTGGCACTGAAGCTTTCTTT. Translating it yields CASSQEGVGTEAFF.

This clonotype was counted a few times. J is TRBJ1-5 and V is TRBV12-3 or TRBV12-4; 10 bases are shared with TRBD1. This CDR3 region has 14 residues. V lost 6 bases to trimming and J lost 7 bases; unmatched junction nucleotides: 6. CDR3 residues: CASSSGQGGQPQHF. The CDR3 DNA follows: TGTGCCAGCAGCTCTGGACAGGGGGGGCAGCCCCAGCATTTT.

In its sample, this clonotype was seen many times. The chain couples TRBV28 to TRBJ1-4, with a weak D call TRBD1 (5 bases). The CDR3 runs to 16 residues. CDR1 and CDR2 (germline): MDHEN, SYDVKM. Trimming removed 4 bases from V and 4 bases from J, with 16 bases in between. CDR3 in amino acids: CASSWPGRQLNEKLFF. As DNA, the CDR3 is TGTGCCAGCAGTTGGCCGGGACGTCAGCTTAATGAAAAACTGTTTTTT.